This TCR beta chain was obtained from a study of shared clonotypes between healthy human individuals. Whole-study context: CD4 naive and CD4 memory each took three plates per donor, while CD8 naive took two and CD8 memory one. Points from the study as a whole: Apart from blood, nothing was sampled; tissue repertoires likely differ.

Selected positively for CCR7 and CD45RO-negative, naive CD8 cells excluded terminally differentiated effector memory CD45RA+ cells. Deep was the level used in running the assay. 150 to 250 ng DNA, approximately 31,000 T cell genomes, went into each sorted-subset replicate PCR. Using immunoSEQ multiplex PCR, the repertoire was profiled, and TCRdb retains in-frame clones only, with some absent. The table lists millions of clones, approximately 94% of them singletons. Germline trimming cut 4 bases from V and 7 bases from J; bases unmatched to any gene: 17. This CDR3 spans 19 amino acids. Per the germline V gene, CDR1 is SGHRS and CDR2 is YFSETQ. A word on this clone: Its specificity is not known.

This sequence originates from a man between 18 and 29 years old in good health. Sequenced input: naive CD8+ T cells sorted from blood. The genes are TRBV5-1 and TRBJ1-6, with 10 bases identical to TRBD1. The chain's CDR3 is CASSEDSGTGEYGNSPLHF. DNA of the CDR3: TGCGCCAGCAGCGAAGACTCCGGGACAGGGGAATATGGAAATTCACCCCTCCACTTT.